This TCR beta chain originates from a study of OX40 agonist ivuxolimab in advanced cancers. The CDR3 extends over 16 amino acids. Germline V gene lookup returns CDR1 SGHTA and CDR2 FQGTGA. V was pared by 2 bases and J by 0 bases, with 6 bases of the junction left unmatched. The table came from immunoSEQ multiplex PCR; TCRdb's copy has only in-frame clones and leaves some out. The table lists 75,000 to 95,000 clones, about 90% of them singletons. The V and J genes are TRBV7-3 and TRBJ2-5; TRBD1 agrees at 7 bases. The sequence came from an adult with an advanced solid tumor such as melanoma, head and neck, liver or kidney cancer. Source: CD4+ or CD8+ T cells sorted from blood, taken in a trial of the OX40 agonist ivuxolimab. CDR3 sequence reads: CASSLGGQPYQETQYF. DNA of the CDR3: TGTGCCAGCAGCTTAGGGGGACAGCCGTACCAAGAGACCCAGTACTTC.